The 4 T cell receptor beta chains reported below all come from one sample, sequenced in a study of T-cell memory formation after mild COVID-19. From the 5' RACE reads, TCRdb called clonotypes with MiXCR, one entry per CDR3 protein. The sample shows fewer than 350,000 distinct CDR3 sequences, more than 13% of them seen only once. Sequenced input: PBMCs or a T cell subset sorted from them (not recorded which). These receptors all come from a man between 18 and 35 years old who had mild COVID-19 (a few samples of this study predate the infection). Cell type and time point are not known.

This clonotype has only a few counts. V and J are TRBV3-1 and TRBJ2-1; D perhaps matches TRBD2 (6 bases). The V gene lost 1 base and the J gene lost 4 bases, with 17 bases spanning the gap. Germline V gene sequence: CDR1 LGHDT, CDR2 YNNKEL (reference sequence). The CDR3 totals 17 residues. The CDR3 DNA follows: TGTGCCAGCAGCCAAGGGGTCTTGGTAGCGGCATACAATGAGCAGTTCTTC. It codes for CASSQGVLVAAYNEQFF.

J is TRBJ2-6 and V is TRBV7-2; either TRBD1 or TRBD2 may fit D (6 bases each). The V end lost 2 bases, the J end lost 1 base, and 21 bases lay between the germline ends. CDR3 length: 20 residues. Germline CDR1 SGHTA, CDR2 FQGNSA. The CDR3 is CASSLSIWGARSSGANVLTF. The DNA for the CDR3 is TGTGCCAGCAGCTTAAGTATTTGGGGGGCGCGGTCTTCTGGGGCCAACGTCCTGACTTTC.

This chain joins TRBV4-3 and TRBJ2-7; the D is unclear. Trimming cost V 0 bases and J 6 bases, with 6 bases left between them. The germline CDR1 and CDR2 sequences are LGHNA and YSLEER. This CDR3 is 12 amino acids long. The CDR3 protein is CASSQDGVEQYF. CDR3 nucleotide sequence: TGCGCCAGCAGCCAAGATGGAGTCGAGCAGTACTTC.

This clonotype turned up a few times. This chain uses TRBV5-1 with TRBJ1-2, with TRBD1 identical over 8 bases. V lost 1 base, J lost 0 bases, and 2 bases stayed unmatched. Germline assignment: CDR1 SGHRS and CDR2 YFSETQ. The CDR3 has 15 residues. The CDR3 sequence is CASSLLQGANYGYTF. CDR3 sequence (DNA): TGCGCCAGCAGCTTGTTACAGGGGGCTAACTATGGCTACACCTTC.